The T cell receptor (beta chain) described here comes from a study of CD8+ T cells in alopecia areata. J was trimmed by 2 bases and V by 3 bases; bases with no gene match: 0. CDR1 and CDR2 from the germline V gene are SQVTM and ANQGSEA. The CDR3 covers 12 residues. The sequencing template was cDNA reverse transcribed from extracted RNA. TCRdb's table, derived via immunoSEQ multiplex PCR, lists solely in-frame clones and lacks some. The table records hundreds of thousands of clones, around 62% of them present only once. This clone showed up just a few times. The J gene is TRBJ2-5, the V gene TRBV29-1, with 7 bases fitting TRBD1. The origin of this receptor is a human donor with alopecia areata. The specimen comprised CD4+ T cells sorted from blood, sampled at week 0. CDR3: CSVDRGQETQYF. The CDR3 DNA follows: TGCAGCGTTGACAGGGGGCAAGAGACCCAGTACTTC.